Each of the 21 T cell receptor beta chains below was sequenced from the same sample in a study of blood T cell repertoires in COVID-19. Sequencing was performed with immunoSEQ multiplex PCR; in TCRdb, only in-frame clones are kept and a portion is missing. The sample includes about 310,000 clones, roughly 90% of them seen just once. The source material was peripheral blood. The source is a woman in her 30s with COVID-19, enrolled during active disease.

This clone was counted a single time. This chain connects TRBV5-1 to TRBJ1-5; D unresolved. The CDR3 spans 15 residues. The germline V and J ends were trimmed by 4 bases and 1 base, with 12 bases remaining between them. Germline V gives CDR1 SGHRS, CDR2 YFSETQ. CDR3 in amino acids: CASSPRYVSNQPQHF. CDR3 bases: TGCGCCAGCAGCCCCCGGTACGTGAGCAATCAGCCCCAGCATTTT.

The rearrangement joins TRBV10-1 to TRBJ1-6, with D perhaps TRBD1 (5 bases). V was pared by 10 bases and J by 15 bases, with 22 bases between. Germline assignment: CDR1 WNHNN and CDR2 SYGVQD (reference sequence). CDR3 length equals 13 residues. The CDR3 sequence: CATSQGGTRSLHF. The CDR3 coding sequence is TGCGCCACTTCGCAGGGCGGAACTCGAAGCCTCCACTTT.

CDR3 coding DNA: TGCGCCAGCAGCTTTTCGCTAGCGGGAGTGGTAGATACGCAGTATTTT. Protein product: CASSFSLAGVVDTQYF. The chain employs TRBV5-1 and TRBJ2-3; 10 bases fit TRBD2. Germline V lookup: CDR1 SGHRS, CDR2 YFSETQ. The CDR3 runs 16 residues. The V gene end was trimmed by 2 bases and the J gene end by 5 bases; junction bases not matched to a gene: 8.

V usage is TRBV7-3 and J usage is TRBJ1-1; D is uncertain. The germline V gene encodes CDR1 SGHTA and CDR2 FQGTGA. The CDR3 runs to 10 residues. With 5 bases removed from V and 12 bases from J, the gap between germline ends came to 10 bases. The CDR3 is CASSPAGPFF. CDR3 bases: TGTGCCAGCAGCCCCGCCGGTCCTTTCTTT. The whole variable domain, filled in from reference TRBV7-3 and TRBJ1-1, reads GAGVSQTPSNKVTEKGKYVELRCDPISGHTALYWYRQSLGQGPEFLIYFQGTGAADDSGLPNDRFFAVRPEGSVSTLKIQRTERGDSAVYLCASSPAGPFFGQGTRLTVV.

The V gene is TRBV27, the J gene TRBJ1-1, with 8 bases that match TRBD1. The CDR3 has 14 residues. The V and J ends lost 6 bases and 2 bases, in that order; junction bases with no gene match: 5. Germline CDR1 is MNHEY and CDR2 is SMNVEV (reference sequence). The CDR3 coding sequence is TGTGCCAGCAGCCTGGACAGGGTCAACACTGAAGCTTTCTTT. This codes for CASSLDRVNTEAFF.

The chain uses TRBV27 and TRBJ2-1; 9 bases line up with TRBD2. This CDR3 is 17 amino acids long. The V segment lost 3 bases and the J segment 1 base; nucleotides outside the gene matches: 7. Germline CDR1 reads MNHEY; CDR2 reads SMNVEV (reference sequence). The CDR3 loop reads CASSFLGTSISYNEQFF. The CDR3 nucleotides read TGTGCCAGCAGTTTTTTAGGGACTAGCATTTCCTACAATGAGCAGTTCTTC.

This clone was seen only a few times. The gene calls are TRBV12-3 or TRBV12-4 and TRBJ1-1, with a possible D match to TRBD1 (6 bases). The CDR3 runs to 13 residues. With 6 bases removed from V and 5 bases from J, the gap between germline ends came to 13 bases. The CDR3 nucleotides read TGTGCCAGCAGGACACAAGGGACAACTGAAGCTTTCTTT. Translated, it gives CASRTQGTTEAFF.

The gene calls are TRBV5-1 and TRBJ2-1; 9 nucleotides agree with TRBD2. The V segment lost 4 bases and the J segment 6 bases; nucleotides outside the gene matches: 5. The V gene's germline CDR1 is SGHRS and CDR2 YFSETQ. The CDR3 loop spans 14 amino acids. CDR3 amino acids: CASSDGTSLNEQFF. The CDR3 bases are TGCGCCAGCAGCGACGGGACTAGCCTCAATGAGCAGTTCTTC.

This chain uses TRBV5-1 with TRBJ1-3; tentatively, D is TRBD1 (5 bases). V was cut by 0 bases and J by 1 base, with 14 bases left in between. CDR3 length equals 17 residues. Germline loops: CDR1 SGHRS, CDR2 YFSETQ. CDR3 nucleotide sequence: TGCGCCAGCAGCTTGGTGATAGGCGGGGGATCTGGAAACACCATATATTTT. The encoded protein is CASSLVIGGGSGNTIYF.

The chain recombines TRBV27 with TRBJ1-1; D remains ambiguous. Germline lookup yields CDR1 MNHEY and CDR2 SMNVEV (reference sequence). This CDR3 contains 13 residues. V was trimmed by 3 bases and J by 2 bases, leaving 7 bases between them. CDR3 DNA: TGTGCCAGCAGTTTGGGAGCAAACACTGAAGCTTTCTTT. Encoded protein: CASSLGANTEAFF.

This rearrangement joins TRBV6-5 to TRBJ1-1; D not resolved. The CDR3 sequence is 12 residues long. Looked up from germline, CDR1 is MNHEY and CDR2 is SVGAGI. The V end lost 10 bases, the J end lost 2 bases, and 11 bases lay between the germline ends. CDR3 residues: CATSRSNTEAFF. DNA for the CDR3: TGTGCCACCTCAAGGAGTAACACTGAAGCTTTCTTT.

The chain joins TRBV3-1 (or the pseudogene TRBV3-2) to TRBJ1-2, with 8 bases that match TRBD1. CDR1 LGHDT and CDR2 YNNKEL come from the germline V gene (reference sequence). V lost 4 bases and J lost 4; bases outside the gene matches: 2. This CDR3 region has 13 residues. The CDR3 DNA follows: TGTGCCAGCAGCCGGACAGGGACCTATGGCTACACCTTC. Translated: CASSRTGTYGYTF.

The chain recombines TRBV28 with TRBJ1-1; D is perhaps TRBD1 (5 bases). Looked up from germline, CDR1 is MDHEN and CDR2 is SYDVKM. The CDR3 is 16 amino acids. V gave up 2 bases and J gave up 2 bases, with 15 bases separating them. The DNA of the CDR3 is TGTGCCAGCAGTTTACCCATGGGGCAGGCAAACACTGAAGCTTTCTTT. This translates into CASSLPMGQANTEAFF.

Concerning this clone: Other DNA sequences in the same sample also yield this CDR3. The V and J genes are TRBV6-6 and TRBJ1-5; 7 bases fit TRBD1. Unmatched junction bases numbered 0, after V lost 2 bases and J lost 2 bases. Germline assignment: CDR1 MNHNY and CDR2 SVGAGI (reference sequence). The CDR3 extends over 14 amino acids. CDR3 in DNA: TGTGCCAGCAGTTACGGACAGGGCAATCAGCCCCAGCATTTT. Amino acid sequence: CASSYGQGNQPQHF.

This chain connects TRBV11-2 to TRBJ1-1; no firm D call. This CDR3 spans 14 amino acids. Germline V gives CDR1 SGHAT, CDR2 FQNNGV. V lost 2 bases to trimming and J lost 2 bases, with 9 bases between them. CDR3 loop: CASSLFSLNTEAFF. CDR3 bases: TGTGCCAGCAGCTTATTTAGCCTTAACACTGAAGCTTTCTTT.

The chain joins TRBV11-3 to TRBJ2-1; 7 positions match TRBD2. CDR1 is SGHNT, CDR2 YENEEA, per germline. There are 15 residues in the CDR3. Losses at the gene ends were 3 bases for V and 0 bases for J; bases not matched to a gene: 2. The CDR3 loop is CASSLTGGSYNEQFF. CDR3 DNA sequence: TGTGCCAGCAGCTTGACGGGGGGCTCCTACAATGAGCAGTTCTTC.

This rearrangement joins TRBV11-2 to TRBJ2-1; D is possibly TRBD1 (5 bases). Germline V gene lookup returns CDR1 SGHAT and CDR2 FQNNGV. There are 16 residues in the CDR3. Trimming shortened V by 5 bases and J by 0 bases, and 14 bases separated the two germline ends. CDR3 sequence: CASSLRADSSYNEQFF. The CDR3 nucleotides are TGTGCCAGCAGCCTCCGAGCCGACAGCTCCTACAATGAGCAGTTCTTC. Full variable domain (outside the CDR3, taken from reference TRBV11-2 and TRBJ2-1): EAGVAQSPRYKIIEKRQSVAFWCNPISGHATLYWYQQILGQGPKLLIQFQNNGVVDDSQLPKDRFSAERLKGVDSTLKIQPAKLEDSAVYLCASSLRADSSYNEQFFGPGTRLTVL.

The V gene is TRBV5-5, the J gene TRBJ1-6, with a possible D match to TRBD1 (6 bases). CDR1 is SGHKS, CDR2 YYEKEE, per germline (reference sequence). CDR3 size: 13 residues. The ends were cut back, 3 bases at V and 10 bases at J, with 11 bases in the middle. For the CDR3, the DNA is TGTGCCAGCAGCTCCTCTGGGACATCACCCCTCCACTTT. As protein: CASSSSGTSPLHF.

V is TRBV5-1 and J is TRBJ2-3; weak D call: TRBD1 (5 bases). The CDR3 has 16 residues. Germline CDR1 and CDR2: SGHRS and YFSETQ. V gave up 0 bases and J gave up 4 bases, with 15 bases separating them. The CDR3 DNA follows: TGCGCCAGCAGCTTGGGGTCTTCAGGGATTTCAGATACGCAGTATTTT. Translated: CASSLGSSGISDTQYF.

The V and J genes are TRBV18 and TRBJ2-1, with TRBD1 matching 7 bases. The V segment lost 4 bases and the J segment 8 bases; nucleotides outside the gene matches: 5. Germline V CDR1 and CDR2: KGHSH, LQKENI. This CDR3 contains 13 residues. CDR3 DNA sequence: TGTGCCAGCTCACTTGTAGGGGGCGATGAGCAGTTCTTC. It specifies CASSLVGGDEQFF. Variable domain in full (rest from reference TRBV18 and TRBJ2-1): NAGVMQNPRHLVRRRGQEARLRCSPMKGHSHVYWYRQLPEEGLKFMVYLQKENIIDESGMPKERFSAEFPKEGPSILRIQQVVRGDSAAYFCASSLVGGDEQFFGPGTRLTVL.

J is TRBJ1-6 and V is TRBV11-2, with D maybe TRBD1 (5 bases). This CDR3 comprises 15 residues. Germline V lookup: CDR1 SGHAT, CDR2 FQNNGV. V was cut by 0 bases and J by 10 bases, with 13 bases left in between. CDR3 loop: CASSLDSGGGSPLHF. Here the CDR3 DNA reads TGTGCCAGCAGCTTAGATAGCGGTGGGGGGTCACCCCTCCACTTT. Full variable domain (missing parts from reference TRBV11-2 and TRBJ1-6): EAGVAQSPRYKIIEKRQSVAFWCNPISGHATLYWYQQILGQGPKLLIQFQNNGVVDDSQLPKDRFSAERLKGVDSTLKIQPAKLEDSAVYLCASSLDSGGGSPLHFGNGTRLTVT.